Given below is one T cell receptor beta chain in context. Its antigen is still unknown. Some clones are missing from TCRdb's copy, which holds only in-frame ones; the method was immunoSEQ multiplex PCR. The repertoire has more than 9,000 clones, approximately 67% of them found once; the top ten carry roughly 9.6%. This specimen comes from a study of CD4+ T cells in melanoma. Study-wide results and limits: Neoantigen-specific CD4+ T cells in melanoma reportedly had diverse differentiation states. CD8+ T cell, macrophage and B cell function reportedly correlated with neoantigen-specific CD4+ T cells.

The source material was cells from a culture (not recorded whether cultured in vitro). This sequence originates from a human donor with melanoma.

Here the CDR3 DNA reads TGCAGCGTTGTCTCCGGACTAGGAGAGACCCAGTACTTC. This translates into CSVVSGLGETQYF. This chain links TRBV29-1 with TRBJ2-5; the match to TRBD2 covers 7 bases. The germline CDR1 and CDR2 sequences are SQVTM and ANQGSEA. The CDR3 consists of 13 residues. V gave up 4 bases and J gave up 4 bases; unmatched junction bases: 6.